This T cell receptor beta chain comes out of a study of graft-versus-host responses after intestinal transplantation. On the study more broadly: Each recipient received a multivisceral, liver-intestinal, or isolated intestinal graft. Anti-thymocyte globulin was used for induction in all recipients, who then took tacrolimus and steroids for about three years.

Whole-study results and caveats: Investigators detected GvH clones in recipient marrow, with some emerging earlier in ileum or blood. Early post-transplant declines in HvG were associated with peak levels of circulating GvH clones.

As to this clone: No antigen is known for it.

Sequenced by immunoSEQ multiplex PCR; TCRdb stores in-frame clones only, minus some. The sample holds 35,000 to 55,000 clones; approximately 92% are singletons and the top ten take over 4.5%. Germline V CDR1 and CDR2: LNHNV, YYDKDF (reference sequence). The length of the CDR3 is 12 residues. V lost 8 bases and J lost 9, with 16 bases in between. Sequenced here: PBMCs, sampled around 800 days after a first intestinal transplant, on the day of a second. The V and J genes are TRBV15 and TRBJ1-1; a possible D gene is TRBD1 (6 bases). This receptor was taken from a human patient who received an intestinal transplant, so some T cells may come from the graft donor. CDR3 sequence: CATSGAGGQAFF. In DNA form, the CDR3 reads TGTGCCACCTCGGGGGCGGGGGGACAAGCTTTCTTT.